This T cell receptor beta chain was captured in a study of T cell responses to AZD1222 COVID-19 vaccine. Study-level results: Scientists sampled the repertoires only once the peak T cell response had passed. Females made up more of the donors, who were largely white British, and clonal diversity may have come out too low.

Notes on this clone: Its antigen is unknown.

This CDR3 spans 12 amino acids. Germline V gives CDR1 WSHSY, CDR2 SAAADI. Trimming at V came to 8 bases and at J to 4 bases, leaving 4 bases not matched to a gene. Using immunoSEQ multiplex PCR, the repertoire was profiled, and TCRdb retains in-frame clones only, with some absent. The data show 100,000 to 150,000 clones, approximately 94% seen once. This rearrangement joins TRBV10-2 to TRBJ1-2, with 7 nucleotides matching TRBD1. This TCR was sampled from an adult who received the AZD1222 COVID-19 vaccine. This specimen was peripheral blood, taken 28 days after the second AZD1222 dose. The CDR3 spells CASLTGSYGYTF. CDR3 in DNA: TGCGCCAGCCTGACAGGGTCCTATGGCTACACCTTC.